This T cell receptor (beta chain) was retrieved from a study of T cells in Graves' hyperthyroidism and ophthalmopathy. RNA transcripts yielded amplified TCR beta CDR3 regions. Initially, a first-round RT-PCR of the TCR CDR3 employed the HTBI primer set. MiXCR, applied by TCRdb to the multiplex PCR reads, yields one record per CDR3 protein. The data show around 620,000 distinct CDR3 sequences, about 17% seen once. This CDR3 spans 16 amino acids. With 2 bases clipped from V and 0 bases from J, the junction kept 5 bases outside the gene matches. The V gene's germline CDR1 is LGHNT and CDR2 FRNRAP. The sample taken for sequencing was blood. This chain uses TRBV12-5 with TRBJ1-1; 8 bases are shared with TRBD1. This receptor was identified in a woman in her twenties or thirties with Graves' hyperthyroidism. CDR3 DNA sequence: TGTGCTAGTGGTTTGACTGACAGGGGTTTGAACACTGAAGCTTTCTTT. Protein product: CASGLTDRGLNTEAFF. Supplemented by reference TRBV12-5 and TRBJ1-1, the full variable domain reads DARVTQTPRHKVTEMGQEVTMRCQPILGHNTVFWYRQTMMQGLELLAYFRNRAPLDDSGMPKDRFSAEMPDATLATLKIQPSEPRDSAVYFCASGLTDRGLNTEAFFGQGTRLTVV.